This note documents a single T cell receptor beta chain sequence. In its sample, this clone was seen once. Its antigen is not yet known. It has no much larger one-base neighbor in the sample; base qualities were not kept. Each collaborating institution followed its own protocols to collect whole blood in K2EDTA tubes. For TCRbeta analysis, collaborators shipped samples in one of three forms: frozen whole blood, isolated PBMCs, or DNA extracted from either of those sample types. These data are taken from a study of blood T cell repertoires in COVID-19 (dated by TCRdb to the early 2020s). In the study overall: The collaborator samples originated in the United States, Italy and Spain and spanned the acute and convalescent phases of COVID-19. The prospective study material was composed of cDNA or gDNA derived from T cells, B-cell-depleted T cells, or PBMCs. Deeply sampled blood TCRbeta repertoires from subjects exposed to, actively infected with, or recovered from COVID-19 were included in the dataset. The repertoires were released in a freely available public database meant as a resource for research on the immune response to SARS-CoV-2. Samples came from the ongoing ImmuneRACE study (first 160 participants) plus 1,254 subjects from 6 global collaborators. Nearly every sample came with metadata listing a de-identified subject ID, COVID-19 status, age in years and sex. Where available, HLA class I and class II types were taken from metadata supplied by the sample provider and were not determined by assay-based typing. Paper-wide results and their limitations: The amount of clinical and demographic metadata varied by source and participant and was provided uncurated.

TCRbeta CDR3 regions were amplified from genomic DNA by means of the immunoSEQ Assay, a bias-controlled multiplex PCR. On the study's bioinformatics: Within the assay, amplification of reference gene primers was used to estimate how many nucleated cells each sample contained. To quantify the absolute abundance of each unique TCRbeta CDR3 rearrangement, sequence reads were collapsed and filtered. Productive Simpson clonality was computed per sample as the square root of Simpson's diversity index over productive rearrangements. TCRdb obtained this table from immuneACCESS and retained in-frame rearrangements with V and J assigned. These tables miss some clones; where compared with another copy, unresolved V genes account for less than half of the shortfall, and the remainder is unexplained. The DNA gave D and trimming, while V, J and clone size come from that table. The sample profile shows more than 45,000 clones; roughly 90% of them were found once. The ten largest clones capture 2.5% to 3% of the sample.

V is shortened by 6 bases, J by 9 bases, and the region joining them spans 25 bases. The CDR3 goes from the cysteine to the phenylalanine over 16 residues. Just the 48-base CDR3 DNA is kept, in frame starting at base 1. CDR1 is given as LNHDA and CDR2 as SQIVND, both from the germline V gene (reference sequence). Sequenced sample: peripheral blood. The receptor's source is a man aged 80 or over with acute or convalescent COVID-19. The chain employs TRBV19 and TRBJ2-3, with TRBD1 perhaps the D gene, on 6 matching bases. In nucleotide form, the sequence is TGTGCCAGTAGGACCACAGGGACCTCCACCACCAGGACGCAGTATTTT. This gives the protein CASRTTGTSTTRTQYF.